A single sample is the source of the 2 T cell receptor beta chains below, sequenced in a study of shared clonotypes between healthy human individuals. Produced via immunoSEQ multiplex PCR; TCRdb's table is partial and in-frame only. The sample consists of around 1,000,000 clones, 60% to 85% of them appearing once. Sequencing used memory CD4+ T cells from PBMCs. This sample's subset: CD45RA-negative fraction. The receptors here all came from a man younger than 35 in good health. Some clones in this sample may be carry-over from other donors' samples.

V gene TRBV4-3 combines with J gene TRBJ2-7, with D perhaps given as TRBD1 or TRBD2 (5 bases each). In germline, CDR1 is LGHNA, CDR2 YSLEER. The V end lost 4 bases, the J end lost 2 bases, and 15 bases lay between the germline ends. This CDR3 has 15 residues. The CDR3 reads CASSRVRDPTYEQYF. The CDR3 DNA reads as TGCGCCAGCAGCCGAGTTCGGGACCCCACCTACGAGCAGTACTTC.

The rearrangement uses TRBV11-1 and TRBJ2-3; D is unresolved. V was shortened by 3 bases and J by 4 bases, with 11 bases between the two germline ends. This CDR3 is built from 14 residues. Germline loops: CDR1 SGHAT, CDR2 FQDESV (reference sequence). As DNA, the CDR3 is TGTGCCAGCAGCTTTTCGGCCGCCCCAGATACGCAGTATTTT. Its translation: CASSFSAAPDTQYF.